This passage covers 10 T cell receptor beta chains from one sample sequenced in a study of T cells after yellow fever vaccination. A single record per CDR3 protein comes from TCRdb applying MiXCR to the 5' RACE reads. The sample has approximately 170,000 distinct CDR3 sequences, 11% seen once. This specimen was CD8+ T cells sorted from PBMCs, taken 15 days after the yellow fever booster vaccination. The receptors stem from a man aged 18 to 29 who received the YFV17D yellow fever vaccine.

This chain uses TRBV4-3 with TRBJ2-1; D is perhaps TRBD1 or TRBD2 (6 bases each). The CDR3 is 16 amino acids. Germline assignment: CDR1 LGHNA and CDR2 YSLEER. V was pared by 0 bases and J by 4 bases, with 13 bases between. The CDR3 loop is CASSQDEGGLYNEQFF. Written as DNA, the CDR3 is TGCGCCAGCAGCCAAGATGAGGGGGGCCTGTACAATGAGCAGTTCTTC.

The chain employs TRBV6-5 and TRBJ2-5; D is tentatively TRBD1 or TRBD2 (5 bases each). The CDR3 contains 17 residues. V was pared by 5 bases and J by 0 bases, with 19 bases between. The germline V gene has CDR1 MNHEY and CDR2 SVGAGI. This CDR3 is CASSPGTTADYQETQYF. CDR3 DNA: TGTGCCAGCAGTCCCGGGACCACCGCGGATTACCAAGAGACCCAGTACTTC.

Ten or more counts support this clonotype. The V gene is TRBV5-1, the J gene TRBJ2-6; no firm D call. This CDR3 comprises 17 residues. V lost 3 bases, J lost 0 bases, and 13 bases lay in between. Germline loops: CDR1 SGHRS, CDR2 YFSETQ. CDR3 sequence: CASSWSYLDSGANVLTF. The CDR3, as DNA: TGCGCCAGCAGCTGGTCCTACCTAGACTCTGGGGCCAACGTCCTGACTTTC.

This clonotype was seen only a few times. The chain couples TRBV11-2 to TRBJ2-3; the D gene is possibly TRBD2 (6 bases). CDR1 and CDR2 from the germline V gene are SGHAT and FQNNGV. The CDR3 is 15 amino acids. Trimming shortened V by 7 bases and J by 2 bases, and 16 bases separated the two germline ends. The CDR3 sequence: CASTIGGRTTDTQYF. CDR3 sequence (DNA): TGTGCCAGCACCATAGGAGGGCGGACCACAGATACGCAGTATTTT.

This clonotype was seen only a few times. This sequence joins TRBV12-3 or TRBV12-4 and TRBJ1-4, with no clear D. V lost 2 bases, J lost 3 bases, and 13 bases lay in between. This CDR3 contains 16 residues. This CDR3 is CASSLRNWTSNEKLFF. Here the CDR3 DNA reads TGTGCCAGCAGTTTAAGGAACTGGACCTCTAATGAAAAACTGTTTTTT.

The V and J genes are TRBV9 and TRBJ2-1; 10 bases map to TRBD2. J gave up 8 bases and V 1 base, and 6 bases lay outside the gene matches. Germline-derived CDR1 and CDR2 are SGDLS and YYNGEE. This CDR3 comprises 15 residues. The DNA of the CDR3 is TGTGCCAGCAGCGTACTAGCGGGGGCCGAGGATGAGCAGTTCTTC. The encoded protein is CASSVLAGAEDEQFF.

This clonotype was observed at least ten times. J is TRBJ2-7 and V is TRBV4-1, with 10 positions matching TRBD1. This CDR3 spans 16 amino acids. Trimming cost V 4 bases and J 2 bases; bases outside gene matches: 8. The V gene's germline CDR1 is MGHRA and CDR2 YSYEKL. The CDR3 DNA reads as TGCGCCAGCAGCCCGATCGGGACAGGGGCGGCCTACGAGCAGTACTTC. Protein: CASSPIGTGAAYEQYF.

The chain couples TRBV6-1 to TRBJ2-6; tentatively, D is TRBD1 (7 bases). V lost 3 bases and J 2 bases, leaving 26 bases between the germline ends. CDR1 and CDR2 from the germline V gene are MNHNS and SASEGT. CDR3 length equals 21 residues. The CDR3 region is CASSEPYAAKGGGAGANVLTF. CDR3 bases: TGTGCCAGCAGTGAGCCCTACGCAGCCAAAGGAGGGGGCGCTGGGGCCAACGTCCTGACTTTC.

CDR3 DNA: TGTGCCAGCAGTTTCGGGGACCTCAATCAGCCCCAGCATTTT. The encoded protein is CASSFGDLNQPQHF. The genes are TRBV12-3 or TRBV12-4 and TRBJ1-5; a weak D match, TRBD1 (5 bases). There are 14 residues in the CDR3. The germline V and J ends were trimmed by 3 bases and 3 bases, with 9 bases remaining between them.

This clonotype was detected only a few times. The chain combines TRBV6-2 or TRBV6-3 with TRBJ2-7, with a tentative D call TRBD2 (6 bases). This CDR3 spans 12 amino acids. With 8 bases removed from V and 1 base from J, the gap between germline ends came to 9 bases. Germline CDR1 is MNHEY and CDR2 is SVGEGT. The CDR3 DNA follows: TGTGCCAGCGGCGGGGATTCCTACGAGCAGTACTTC. Encoded protein: CASGGDSYEQYF.